This TCR beta chain was documented in a study of T cells in Graves' hyperthyroidism and ophthalmopathy. Study-wide background: Peripheral blood specimens were obtained at initial diagnosis, prior to any treatment.

Hyperthyroidism of Graves' type that showed no ophthalmopathy progression within 18 months was stable. TCR beta CDR3 region amplification was performed from RNA transcripts. In the first-round RT-PCR of the TCR CDR3, the HTBI primer set was used. TCRdb reprocessed the multiplex PCR reads via MiXCR and lists one record per CDR3 protein. This table has around 300,000 distinct CDR3 sequences, roughly 13% appearing once. CDR1 SGHTA and CDR2 FQGNSA come from the germline V gene. Trimming removed 2 bases at V and 10 bases at J, with 18 bases between. This CDR3 region has 15 residues. This clonotype was detected many times.

The clonotype comes from a woman in her thirties or forties with Graves' hyperthyroidism. Sequenced sample: blood. V gene TRBV7-2 combines with J gene TRBJ2-1, with unresolved D. As DNA, the CDR3 is TGTGCCAGCAGCTTACATATTTCGGAGTCGTCGGAGCAGTTCTTC. Residues: CASSLHISESSEQFF.